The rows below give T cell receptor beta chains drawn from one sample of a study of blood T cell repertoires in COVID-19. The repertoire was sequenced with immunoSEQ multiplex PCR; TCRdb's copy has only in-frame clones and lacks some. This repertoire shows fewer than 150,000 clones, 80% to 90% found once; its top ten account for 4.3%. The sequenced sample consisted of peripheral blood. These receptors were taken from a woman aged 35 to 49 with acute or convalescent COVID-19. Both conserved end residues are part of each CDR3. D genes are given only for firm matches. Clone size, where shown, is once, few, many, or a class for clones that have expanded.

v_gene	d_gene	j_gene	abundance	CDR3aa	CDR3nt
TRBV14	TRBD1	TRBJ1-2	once	CASSQTGALPNYGYTF	TGTGCCAGCAGCCAGACAGGGGCCCTACCTAACTATGGCTACACCTTC
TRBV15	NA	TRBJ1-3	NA	CATSRDVSSGNTIYF	TGTGCCACCAGCAGAGATGTGAGTTCTGGAAACACCATATATTTT
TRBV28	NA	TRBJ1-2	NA	CASRWGGNGYTF	TGTGCCAGCCGGTGGGGAGGGAATGGCTACACCTTC
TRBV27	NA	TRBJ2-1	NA	CASSFGDNEQFF	TGTGCCAGCAGTTTCGGGGACAATGAGCAGTTCTTC
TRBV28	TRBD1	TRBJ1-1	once	CASSYSDRGAEAFF	TGTGCCAGCAGCTACTCGGACAGGGGCGCTGAAGCTTTCTTT
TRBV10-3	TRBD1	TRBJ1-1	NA	CAISGDRGRTEAFF	TGTGCCATCAGTGGGGACAGGGGGCGCACTGAAGCTTTCTTT
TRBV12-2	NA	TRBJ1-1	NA	CASRLGTGNYTEAFF	TGTGCAAGTCGCTTAGGGACGGGAAACTACACTGAAGCTTTCTTT
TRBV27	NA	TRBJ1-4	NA	CASSARRGEKLFF	TGTGCCAGCAGCGCCCGGAGGGGAGAAAAACTGTTTTTT
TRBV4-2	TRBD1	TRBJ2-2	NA	CASSQEHRQGANTGELFF	TGTGCCAGCAGCCAAGAGCATCGGCAGGGGGCGAACACCGGGGAGCTGTTTTTT
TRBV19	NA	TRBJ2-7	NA	CASSIGWFEGFYEQYF	TGTGCCAGTAGTATAGGATGGTTCGAGGGTTTCTACGAGCAGTACTTC
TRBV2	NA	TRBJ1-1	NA	CASRDFGPYTEAFF	TGTGCCAGCAGGGACTTTGGGCCGTACACTGAAGCTTTCTTT
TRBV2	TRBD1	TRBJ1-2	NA	CASSVQGEKGGYTF	TGTGCCAGCAGTGTTCAGGGGGAAAAAGGTGGCTACACCTTC
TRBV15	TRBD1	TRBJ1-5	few	CATTPRGQGGNQPQHF	TGTGCCACCACACCAAGGGGACAGGGAGGCAATCAGCCCCAGCATTTT
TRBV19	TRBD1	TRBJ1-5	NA	CASSPSTGRQPQHF	TGTGCCAGTAGCCCCTCGACAGGGCGTCAGCCCCAGCATTTT
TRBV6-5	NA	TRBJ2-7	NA	CASTEGGDEQYF	TGTGCCAGCACCGAAGGGGGGGACGAGCAGTACTTC
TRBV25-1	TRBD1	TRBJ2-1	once	CASSEIEGQHYNEQFF	TGTGCCAGCAGTGAGATAGAGGGACAGCACTACAATGAGCAGTTCTTC
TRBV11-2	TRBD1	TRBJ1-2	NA	CASSSDRRTPFNYGYTF	TGTGCCAGCAGCTCGGACAGGAGAACCCCTTTTAACTATGGCTACACCTTC
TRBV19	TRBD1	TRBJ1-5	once	CAAGQGGSNQPQHF	TGTGCCGCTGGACAGGGTGGGAGCAATCAGCCCCAGCATTTT
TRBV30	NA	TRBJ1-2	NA	CARVGGGTYGYTF	TGTGCCCGCGTCGGGGGGGGGACCTATGGCTACACCTTC
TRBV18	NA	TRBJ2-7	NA	CASSPRRSLDEQYF	TGTGCCAGCTCACCAAGGCGGTCCCTTGACGAGCAGTACTTC
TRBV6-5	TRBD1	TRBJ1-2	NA	CASTGTGPPLDGYTF	TGTGCCAGCACCGGGACAGGGCCACCTCTCGACGGCTACACCTTC
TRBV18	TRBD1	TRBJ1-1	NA	CASSPTGANTEAFF	TGTGCCAGCTCACCGACAGGGGCGAACACTGAAGCTTTCTTT
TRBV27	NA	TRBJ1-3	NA	CASSSSGHSGNTIYF	TGTGCCAGCAGTTCCAGTGGGCACTCTGGAAACACCATATATTTT
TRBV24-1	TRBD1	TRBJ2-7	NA	CATGQGATYEQYF	TGTGCCACCGGACAGGGGGCTACCTACGAGCAGTACTTC
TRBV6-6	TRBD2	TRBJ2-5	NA	CASWGTVGGEGETQYF	TGTGCCAGCTGGGGGACGGTGGGAGGGGAGGGGGAGACCCAGTACTTC
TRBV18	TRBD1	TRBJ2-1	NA	CASSPRDRGLVNEQFF	TGTGCCAGCTCACCACGGGACAGGGGGTTAGTTAATGAGCAGTTCTTC
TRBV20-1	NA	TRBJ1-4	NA	CSASHGTNEKLFF	TGCAGTGCTAGTCATGGCACTAATGAAAAACTGTTTTTT
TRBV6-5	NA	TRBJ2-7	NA	CASSQDIPLYEQYF	TGTGCCAGCAGTCAGGACATCCCGCTCTACGAGCAGTACTTC
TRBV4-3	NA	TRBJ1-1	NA	CASSQGAGAVGGAFF	TGCGCCAGCAGCCAAGGGGCAGGGGCAGTCGGTGGAGCTTTCTTT
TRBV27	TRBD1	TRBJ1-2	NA	CASSPGQGANGYTF	TGTGCCAGCAGTCCGGGACAGGGGGCCAATGGCTACACCTTC
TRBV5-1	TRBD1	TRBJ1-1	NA	CASSLQVGQDTEAFF	TGCGCCAGCAGCTTGCAAGTCGGACAGGACACTGAAGCTTTCTTT
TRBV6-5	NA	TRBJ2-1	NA	CASTSSGAEQFF	TGTGCCAGCACCTCATCTGGGGCGGAGCAGTTCTTC
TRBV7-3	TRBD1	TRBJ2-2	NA	CASSSGTGLGTGELFF	TGTGCCAGCAGCTCGGGGACAGGGTTGGGGACCGGGGAGCTGTTTTTT
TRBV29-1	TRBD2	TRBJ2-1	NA	CSVGTSGRSGEQFF	TGCAGCGTTGGGACTAGCGGGAGATCGGGTGAGCAGTTCTTC
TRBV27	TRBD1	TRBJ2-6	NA	CASSLFDRVGANVLTF	TGTGCCAGCAGTTTATTCGACAGGGTTGGGGCCAACGTCCTGACTTTC
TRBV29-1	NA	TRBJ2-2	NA	CSVDGNTGELFF	TGCAGCGTTGACGGGAACACCGGGGAGCTGTTTTTT
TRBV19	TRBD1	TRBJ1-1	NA	CASSIGTGSMNTEAFF	TGTGCCAGTAGTATCGGGACAGGGTCTATGAACACTGAAGCTTTCTTT
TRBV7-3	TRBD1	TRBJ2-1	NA	CASSLTGTDNEQFF	TGTGCCAGCAGCTTAACCGGGACAGACAATGAGCAGTTCTTC
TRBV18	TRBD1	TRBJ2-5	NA	CASSPAGTGARETQYF	TGTGCCAGCTCACCAGCAGGGACAGGGGCACGGGAGACCCAGTACTTC
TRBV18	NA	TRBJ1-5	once	CASSFAEATEPQHF	TGTGCCAGCTCCTTTGCGGAGGCCACTGAGCCCCAGCATTTT
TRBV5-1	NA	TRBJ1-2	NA	CASSLSDPYYGYTF	TGCGCCAGCAGCTTGAGCGACCCGTACTATGGCTACACCTTC
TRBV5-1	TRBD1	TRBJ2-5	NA	CASSLGQGRQETQYF	TGCGCCAGCAGCCTGGGACAGGGGCGGCAAGAGACCCAGTACTTC
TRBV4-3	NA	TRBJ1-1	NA	CASSQGGVATEAFF	TGCGCCAGCAGCCAAGGGGGGGTGGCCACTGAAGCTTTCTTT
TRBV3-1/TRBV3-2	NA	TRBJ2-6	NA	CASSHERASSGANVLTF	TGTGCCAGCAGTCACGAGCGGGCCTCCTCTGGGGCCAACGTCCTGACTTTC
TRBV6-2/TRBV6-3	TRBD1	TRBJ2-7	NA	CASSYTRGNYEQYF	TGTGCCAGCAGTTACACCAGGGGGAACTACGAGCAGTACTTC
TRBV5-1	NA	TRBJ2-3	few	CASSLLYRDNFKDTQYF	TGCGCCAGCAGCTTGTTGTACAGGGATAATTTTAAAGATACGCAGTATTTT
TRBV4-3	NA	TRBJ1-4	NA	CASSQDLVGKLFF	TGCGCCAGCAGCCAAGATTTGGTCGGAAAACTGTTTTTT
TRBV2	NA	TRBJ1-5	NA	CASSEGHNQPQHF	TGTGCCAGCAGTGAGGGGCACAATCAGCCCCAGCATTTT
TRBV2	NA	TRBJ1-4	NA	CASIVATNEKLFF	TGTGCCAGCATAGTAGCAACTAATGAAAAACTGTTTTTT
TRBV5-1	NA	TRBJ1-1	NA	CASSLDRMGPYTEAFF	TGCGCCAGCAGCTTGGACAGGATGGGTCCTTACACTGAAGCTTTCTTT
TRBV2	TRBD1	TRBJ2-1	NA	CASSVDRGSYNEQFF	TGTGCCAGCAGCGTAGACAGGGGATCCTACAATGAGCAGTTCTTC
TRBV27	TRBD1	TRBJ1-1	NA	CASSLSETGLSEAFF	TGTGCCAGCAGTTTATCTGAGACAGGGCTTTCTGAAGCTTTCTTT
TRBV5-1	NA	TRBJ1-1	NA	CASSLEQPGLTEAFF	TGCGCCAGCAGCTTGGAGCAGCCAGGGTTGACTGAAGCTTTCTTT
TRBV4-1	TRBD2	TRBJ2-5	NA	CASSLQGTSGQETQYF	TGCGCCAGCAGCCTTCAGGGAACTAGCGGACAAGAGACCCAGTACTTC
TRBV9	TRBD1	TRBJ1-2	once	CASSRGQGVSNYGYTF	TGTGCCAGCAGCCGGGGACAGGGGGTTTCTAACTATGGCTACACCTTC
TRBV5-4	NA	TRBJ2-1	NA	CASGPGTEQFF	TGTGCCAGCGGACCCGGGACAGAGCAGTTCTTC
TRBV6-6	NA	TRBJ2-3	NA	CASTRGLTDTQYF	TGTGCCAGCACACGGGGTCTGACAGATACGCAGTATTTT
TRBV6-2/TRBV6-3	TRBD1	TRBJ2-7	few	CASSGTGPYEQYF	TGTGCCAGCAGTGGGACAGGACCTTACGAGCAGTACTTC
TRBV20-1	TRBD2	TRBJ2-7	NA	CSASLLAGVYEQYF	TGCAGTGCTAGTTTACTAGCGGGCGTTTACGAGCAGTACTTC
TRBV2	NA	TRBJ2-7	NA	CASSPRNEQYF	TGTGCCAGCAGTCCTAGGAACGAGCAGTACTTC